These T cell receptor beta chains were read from a single sample in a study of cytomegalovirus exposure and HLA in healthy donors. Only in-frame clones appear in the TCRdb table, and some are missing; sequencing was by immunoSEQ multiplex PCR. Seen here are 60,000 to 75,000 clones, about 70% observed once, and the top ten hold about a fifth. Sequencing was done on a sample of PBMCs. These receptors all come from a woman younger than 45 in good health and CMV-seropositive. Each CDR3 is given with its conserved first and last residue. A D gene is named only where the DNA matches it firmly. A clone size is listed for some rows: how often the clone was seen (once, few, many), or a class if it is expanded.

>TRBJ1-1|TRBV7-9|once|TRBD1
TGTGCCAGCAGCTCTACGGACAGGGTCACTGAAGCTTTCTTT
CASSSTDRVTEAFF
>TRBJ1-1|TRBV2|.|TRBD1
TGTGCCAGCACCAATACAGGGGCCAAGAACACTGAAGCTTTCTTT
CASTNTGAKNTEAFF
>TRBJ2-3|TRBV29-1|once|.
TGCAGCGTTCTCGGGTACACAGATACGCAGTATTTT
CSVLGYTDTQYF
>TRBJ1-2|TRBV6-5|.|TRBD1
TGTGCCAGCAGACAGGGGGCGCCTAATGGCTACACCTTC
CASRQGAPNGYTF
>TRBJ2-7|TRBV27|.|TRBD2
TGTGCCAGCAGTTTCCATAGCGGGATCTACGAGCAGTACTTC
CASSFHSGIYEQYF
>TRBJ1-5|TRBV28|.|TRBD1
TGTGCCAGCAGACAGGGACAGGGGGCCCAGCCCCAGCATTTT
CASRQGQGAQPQHF
>TRBJ2-7|TRBV7-6|once|TRBD2
TGTGCCAGCAGCCGGGGACTAGCGGGTTCCTACGAGCAGTACTTC
CASSRGLAGSYEQYF
>TRBJ2-2|TRBV2|.|TRBD2
TGTGGTGAGAGCGGGAGTAGGAACACCGGGGAGCTGTTTTTT
CGESGSRNTGELFF
>TRBJ2-1|TRBV18|few|TRBD1
TGTGCCAGCTCCAAGGACAGGGGACAGGGCAATGAGCAGTTCTTC
CASSKDRGQGNEQFF
>TRBJ2-2|TRBV5-4|.|TRBD1
TGTGCCAGCAGCCGGGGACAGCTCGAGGGGGCCGGGGAGCTGTTTTTT
CASSRGQLEGAGELFF
>TRBJ1-4|TRBV7-6|.|.
TGTGCCAGCAGCCCCGGCGGGGGAACGACTAATGAAAAACTGTTTTTT
CASSPGGGTTNEKLFF
>TRBJ1-1|TRBV10-3|.|.
TGTGCCATCAAAACAGGCTTGAGCACTGAAGCTTTCTTT
CAIKTGLSTEAFF
>TRBJ1-5|TRBV6-6|.|TRBD1
TGTGCCAGCAGTAGACAGGGGGCTAGCAATCAGCCCCAGCATTTT
CASSRQGASNQPQHF
>TRBJ2-1|TRBV9|.|TRBD2
TGTGCCAGCAGCGTAGGTGATACGGGAGGGCTAAGTGAGCAGTTCTTC
CASSVGDTGGLSEQFF
>TRBJ2-3|TRBV5-1|.|.
TGCGCCAGCAGCTTGGGGGAGACAGATACGCAGTATTTT
CASSLGETDTQYF
>TRBJ2-7|TRBV29-1|.|TRBD1
TGCAGCGGAGGGACAGGGAGATACGAGCAGTACTTC
CSGGTGRYEQYF